Listed here are 13 T cell receptor beta chains from one sample, sequenced in a study of tissue T cells after allogeneic stem cell transplantation. Measured with immunoSEQ multiplex PCR; TCRdb has only the in-frame clones, and not every one. In the table there are 750 to 900 clones, about 40% of which are singletons. Sequencing was performed on transverse colon tissue, taken at autopsy. The receptors originated from a female patient aged 40-75 years with steroid-refractory graft-versus-host disease after an allogeneic stem cell transplant. Some of these T cells may belong to the graft donor.

This chain joins TRBV6-5 and TRBJ1-3; D uncertain. The CDR3 consists of 15 residues. Between the trimmed V and J ends, which lost 6 bases and 0 bases, there was a span of 12 bases. Looked up from germline, CDR1 is MNHEY and CDR2 is SVGAGI. DNA for the CDR3: TGTGCCAGCAGATCGGGGTTAAGCTCTGGAAACACCATATATTTT. As protein: CASRSGLSSGNTIYF.

The chain uses TRBV19 and TRBJ1-1; 7 bases line up with TRBD1. V shed 3 bases and J 2 bases; nucleotides not matched to a gene: 6. The CDR3 spans 15 residues. The V gene's germline CDR1 is LNHDA and CDR2 SQIVND (reference sequence). The CDR3 loop is CASSIIGTVNTEAFF. In DNA form, the CDR3 reads TGTGCCAGTAGTATTATTGGGACAGTAAACACTGAAGCTTTCTTT.

By share, this clone ranks as large. The chain uses TRBV7-9 and TRBJ1-1; tentative D call: TRBD1 (6 bases). Trimming took 5 bases from V and 7 from J, leaving 14 bases between them. Per the germline V gene, CDR1 is SEHNR and CDR2 is FQNEAQ (reference sequence). The CDR3 totals 13 residues. This chain's CDR3 is CASSTQGKDEAFF. The CDR3, as DNA: TGTGCCAGCAGCACACAGGGTAAGGATGAAGCTTTCTTT.

By its share, this clone is medium-sized. The V and J genes are TRBV10-3 and TRBJ2-5; 13 nucleotides align to TRBD2. CDR1 and CDR2 (germline): ENHRY, SYGVKD. After removal of 10 bases from V and 5 bases from J, the junction contained 4 bases not matched to a gene. This CDR3 contains 13 residues. The CDR3 DNA follows: TGTGCCACACGACTAGCGGGAGGTGAGACCCAGTACTTC. It yields the protein CATRLAGGETQYF.

This chain uses TRBV5-8 with TRBJ2-1; unclear D gene. V gave up 9 bases and J gave up 6 bases, with 10 bases separating them. The germline gives CDR1 SGHTS, CDR2 YDEGEE. This CDR3 spans 11 amino acids. CDR3 DNA sequence: TGTGCCACAAAAAGGTCCAATGAGCAGTTCTTC. Encoded protein: CATKRSNEQFF.

Only a few counts were recorded for this clone. V usage is TRBV6-6 and J usage is TRBJ1-5; a possible D gene is TRBD1 (6 bases). The CDR3 runs 15 residues. Trimming cost V 6 bases and J 5 bases, with 17 bases left between them. Germline-derived CDR1 and CDR2 are MNHNY and SVGAGI (reference sequence). This CDR3 is CASRLTGKRDQPQHF. CDR3 DNA: TGTGCCAGCAGACTCACAGGGAAACGGGATCAGCCCCAGCATTTT.

The chain joins TRBV25-1 to TRBJ1-3; D possibly corresponds to TRBD1 (5 bases). This CDR3 comprises 15 residues. Between the trimmed V and J ends, which lost 5 bases and 0 bases, there was a span of 11 bases. The germline CDR1 and CDR2 sequences are MGHDK and SYGVNS. CDR3 nucleotide sequence: TGTGCCAGCAGTAACCGGGACTTCTCTGGAAACACCATATATTTT. This sequence encodes CASSNRDFSGNTIYF.

The V gene is TRBV11-2, the J gene TRBJ2-3; no reliable D call. V was pared by 6 bases and J by 2 bases, with 9 bases between. Germline V CDR1 and CDR2: SGHAT, FQNNGV. CDR3 length: 13 amino acids. The DNA for the CDR3 is TGTGCCAGCAGAGAAGCTCTCACAGATACGCAGTATTTT. Translating gives CASREALTDTQYF.

The chain links TRBV12-5 to TRBJ2-2, with 10 bases that match TRBD2. The CDR3 is 17 residues long. CDR1 is LGHNT and CDR2 is FRNRAP in the germline V gene. With V trimmed by 7 bases and J by 7 bases, 15 bases remained unmatched. The CDR3 loop is CASAAPGPSGGGGELFF. CDR3 nucleotide sequence: TGTGCTAGTGCGGCACCGGGGCCTAGCGGGGGAGGCGGGGAGCTGTTTTTT.

Within the sample, this clone is medium-sized. The chain carries TRBV10-3 and TRBJ2-6, with D unclear. The CDR3 has 16 amino acids. Looked up from germline, CDR1 is ENHRY and CDR2 is SYGVKD. V was cut by 0 bases and J by 2 bases, with 8 bases left in between. Here the CDR3 reads CAISESAGTGANVLTF. In nucleotides, the CDR3 is TGTGCCATCAGTGAGTCGGCAGGAACTGGGGCCAACGTCCTGACTTTC.

This clone turned up a few times. The chain joins TRBV29-1 to TRBJ1-1, with a possible D match to TRBD1 (5 bases). The germline V gene encodes CDR1 SQVTM and CDR2 ANQGSEA. The V and J ends lost 2 bases and 1 base respectively, with 14 bases between them. The CDR3 is made up of 15 amino acids. Written as DNA, the CDR3 is TGCAGCGTTGAACGGGGGTTGGGTTGGAACACTGAAGCTTTCTTT. Amino acid sequence: CSVERGLGWNTEAFF. Complete variable domain (other parts from reference TRBV29-1 and TRBJ1-1): SAVISQKPSRDICQRGTSLTIQCQVDSQVTMMFWYRQQPGQSLTLIATANQGSEATYESGFVIDKFPISRPNLTFSTLTVSNMSPEDSSIYLCSVERGLGWNTEAFFGQGTRLTVV.

V and J are TRBV6-4 and TRBJ2-4; D is unclear. The CDR3 sequence is 12 residues long. The V gene lost 5 bases and the J gene lost 9 bases, with 11 bases spanning the gap. Germline V gene data show CDR1 as MRHNA and CDR2 as SNTAGT. In nucleotides, the CDR3 is TGTGCCAGCAGTCCGGGTTTCGGCATTCAGTACTTC. Residues: CASSPGFGIQYF.

The CDR3 spells CATSDLLGDGYTF. The CDR3 DNA is TGTGCCACCAGTGATTTGCTCGGGGATGGCTACACCTTC. This chain connects TRBV24-1 to TRBJ1-2, with D unresolved. The CDR3 covers 13 residues. CDR1 and CDR2 from the germline V gene are KGHDR and SFDVKD. V shed 0 bases and J shed 6 bases, with 7 bases lying between them.